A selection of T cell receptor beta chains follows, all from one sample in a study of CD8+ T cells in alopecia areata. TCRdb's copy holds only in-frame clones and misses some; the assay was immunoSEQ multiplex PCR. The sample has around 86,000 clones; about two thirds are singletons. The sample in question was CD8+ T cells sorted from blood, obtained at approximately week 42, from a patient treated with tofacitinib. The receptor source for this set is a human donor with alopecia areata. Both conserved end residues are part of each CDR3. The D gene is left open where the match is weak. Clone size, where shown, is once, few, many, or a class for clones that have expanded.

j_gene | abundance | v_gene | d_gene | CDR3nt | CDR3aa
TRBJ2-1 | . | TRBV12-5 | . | TGTGCTAGTGGTTTGGTAGGGGGTAATGAGCAGTTCTTC | CASGLVGGNEQFF
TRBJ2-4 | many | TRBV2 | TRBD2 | TGTGCCTCCGGGACTAGCGGGGGGCGGGCCAAAAACATTCAGTACTTC | CASGTSGGRAKNIQYF
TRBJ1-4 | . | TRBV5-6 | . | TGTGCCAGCAGTTTTCAGGGAACTAATGAAAAACTGTTTTTT | CASSFQGTNEKLFF
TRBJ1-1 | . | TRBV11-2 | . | TGTGCCAGCAGCTTAGTTGCGAACACTGAAGCTTTCTTT | CASSLVANTEAFF
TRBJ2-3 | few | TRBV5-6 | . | TGTGCCAGCAGCTCAAACCTGGAGGATACGCAGTATTTT | CASSSNLEDTQYF
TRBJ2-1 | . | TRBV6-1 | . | TGTGCCAGCAGTAGGAGGGGGGGCAATGAGCAGTTCTTC | CASSRRGGNEQFF
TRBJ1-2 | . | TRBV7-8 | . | TGTGCCAGCAGCCCGCGGACAAGCAACTATGGCTACACCTTC | CASSPRTSNYGYTF
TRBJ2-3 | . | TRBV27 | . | TGTGCCAGCAGTTTGGGGCGGAGAAGCACAGATACGCAGTATTTT | CASSLGRRSTDTQYF
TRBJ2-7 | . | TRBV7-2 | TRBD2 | TGTGCCAGCAGCCAGGGACTAGCGGGGGGTCCGGTCGAGCAGTACTTC | CASSQGLAGGPVEQYF
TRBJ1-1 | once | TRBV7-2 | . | TGTGCCAGCAGCTTAGTAGGCGGGCCGAACACTGAAGCTTTCTTT | CASSLVGGPNTEAFF
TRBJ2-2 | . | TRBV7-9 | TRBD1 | TGTGCCAGCAGCCCCGGGGACAGGTCGTCCGGGGAGCTGTTTTTT | CASSPGDRSSGELFF
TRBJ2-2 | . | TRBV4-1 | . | TGCGCCAGCAGCCCGGCGGACACGAACACCGGGGAGCTGTTTTTT | CASSPADTNTGELFF
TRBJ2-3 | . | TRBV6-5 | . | TGTGCCAGCAGGGACGGGACTCTCGGTAATGCGCAGTATTTT | CASRDGTLGNAQYF
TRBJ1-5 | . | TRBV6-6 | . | TGTGCCAGCAGTTATTATTCTGATCAGCCCCAGCATTTT | CASSYYSDQPQHF
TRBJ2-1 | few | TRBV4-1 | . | TGCGCCAGCAGCTTGTCTATCGGGAATGAGCAGTTCTTC | CASSLSIGNEQFF
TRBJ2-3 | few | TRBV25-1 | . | TGTGCCAGCAGTGAGGCCCGCGAGGTGTATTTT | CASSEAREVYF
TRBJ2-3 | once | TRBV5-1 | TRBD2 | TGCGCCACCAACCACCCTAGCGGGGACACAGATACGCAGTATTTT | CATNHPSGDTDTQYF
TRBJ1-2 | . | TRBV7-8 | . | TGTGCCAGCAGCAGCCTAACTGGGGGGGTAGACGGCTACACCTTC | CASSSLTGGVDGYTF
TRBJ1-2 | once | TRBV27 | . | TGTGCCAGCAGTTTATCGATGGGGAGTACAGGCTACACCTTC | CASSLSMGSTGYTF
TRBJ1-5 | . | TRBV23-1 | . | TGCGCCAGCAGTCCCGTAGCAGGGTGTCAGCCCCAGCATTTT | CASSPVAGCQPQHF
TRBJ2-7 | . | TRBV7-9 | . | TGTGCCAGCAGCCCCGAGACAGGGGACTACTACGAGCAGTACTTC | CASSPETGDYYEQYF
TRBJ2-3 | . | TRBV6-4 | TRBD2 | TGTGCCAGCTCCCCGATAGCGGGGGGCACAGATACGCAGTATTTT | CASSPIAGGTDTQYF
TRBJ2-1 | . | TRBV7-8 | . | TGTGCCAGCAGCTCCGCCCGGGCCTTGAGCTCCTACAATGAGCAGTTCTTC | CASSSARALSSYNEQFF
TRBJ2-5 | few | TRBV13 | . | TGTGCCAGCAGACAGACAGGACAAGAGACCCAGTACTTC | CASRQTGQETQYF
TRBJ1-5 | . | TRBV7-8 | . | TGTGCCAGCAGCTTGGCGATGGATCAGCCCCAGCATTTT | CASSLAMDQPQHF
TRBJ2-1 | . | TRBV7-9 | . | TGTGCCAGCAGCTTCCGGCAGGGAGCCTACAATGAGCAGTTCTTC | CASSFRQGAYNEQFF
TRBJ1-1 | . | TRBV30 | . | TGTGCCTGGACGATAGGGAACACTGAAGCTTTCTTT | CAWTIGNTEAFF
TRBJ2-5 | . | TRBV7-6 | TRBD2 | TGTGCCAGCAGCCTCCTTCGGACTAGCGGGGGGGTGCGCGAGACCCAGTACTTC | CASSLLRTSGGVRETQYF
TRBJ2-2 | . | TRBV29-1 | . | TGCAGCGTACGAATTTCGAACACCGGGGAGCTGTTTTTT | CSVRISNTGELFF
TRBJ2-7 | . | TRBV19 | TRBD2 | TGTGCCAGTAGTCCGACTAGCGGGGGGCTTTACGAGCAGTACTTC | CASSPTSGGLYEQYF
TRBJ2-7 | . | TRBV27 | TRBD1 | TGTGCCAGCAGTTGGACAGGTGCCGAGCAGTACTTC | CASSWTGAEQYF
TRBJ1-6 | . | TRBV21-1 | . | TGTGCCAGCAGCAAAGCTTGGACAGGGATTCGGTCACCCCTCCACTTT | CASSKAWTGIRSPLHF
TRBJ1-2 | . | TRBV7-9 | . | TGTGCCAGCAGCCCCCCGCGCACCGTCGTCGGCTACACCTTC | CASSPPRTVVGYTF
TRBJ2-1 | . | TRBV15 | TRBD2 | TGTGCCACCAGCAAACTTAGCGGGGGGTTCAATGAGCAGTTCTTC | CATSKLSGGFNEQFF
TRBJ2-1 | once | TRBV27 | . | TGTGCCAGCACCTTATCGGGTGAGCAGTTCTTC | CASTLSGEQFF
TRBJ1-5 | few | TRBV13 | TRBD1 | TGTGCCAGCAGCGACGGACAGGGACCTCAGCCCCAGCATTTT | CASSDGQGPQPQHF
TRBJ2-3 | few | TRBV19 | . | TGTGCCAGTAATCCGAGACAGAGCACAGATACGCAGTATTTT | CASNPRQSTDTQYF
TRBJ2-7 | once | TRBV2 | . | TGTGCCAGCAACGGGGCCTTGTCCTACGAGCAGTACTTC | CASNGALSYEQYF
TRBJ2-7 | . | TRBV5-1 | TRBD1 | TGCGCCAGCAGCCGGGACAGGGGGTCCTACGAGCAGTACTTC | CASSRDRGSYEQYF
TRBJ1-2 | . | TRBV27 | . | TGTGCCAGCAGTTTTTCAGGAATTTCTAACTATGGCTACACCTTC | CASSFSGISNYGYTF
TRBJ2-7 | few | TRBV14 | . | TGTGCCAGCAGCCAAGATATGGGATCCGGGACCCAGCCCTACGAGCAGTACTTC | CASSQDMGSGTQPYEQYF
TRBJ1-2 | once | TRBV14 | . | TGTGCCAGCAGCCAAGATCGGCTGGGCTTCTATGGCTACACCTTC | CASSQDRLGFYGYTF
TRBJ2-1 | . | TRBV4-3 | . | TGCGCCAGCAGCCCATCCTCTTCCTACAATGAGCAGTTCTTC | CASSPSSSYNEQFF
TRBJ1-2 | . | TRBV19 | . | TGTGCCAGTAGTCTTATGAGCATCGGGACTAATGGCTACACCTTC | CASSLMSIGTNGYTF
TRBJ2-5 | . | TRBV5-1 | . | TGCGCCAGCAGCTTGGGGGGGACCCAGTACTTC | CASSLGGTQYF
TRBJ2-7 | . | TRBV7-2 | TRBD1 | TGTGCCAGCAGCTTCCCAGGGGGCTCCTACGAGCAGTACTTC | CASSFPGGSYEQYF
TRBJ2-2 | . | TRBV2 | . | TGTGCCAGCAGTGAAACGGTAGCGCAGAACACCGGGGAGCTGTTTTTT | CASSETVAQNTGELFF
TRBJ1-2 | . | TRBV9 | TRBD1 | TGTGCCAGCAGAGAGACAGGGGGCGGTGGCTACACCTTC | CASRETGGGGYTF
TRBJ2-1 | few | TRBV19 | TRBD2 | TGTGCCAGTAGTGAACTAGCGGGGGCTCACAATGAGCAGTTCTTC | CASSELAGAHNEQFF
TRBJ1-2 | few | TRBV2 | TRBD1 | TGTGCCGGAACCGGACAGGGGCCGGATGGCTACACCTTC | CAGTGQGPDGYTF
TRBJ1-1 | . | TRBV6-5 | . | TGTGCCAGCAGTTACTCGGAGGGGCGCACTGAAGCTTTCTTT | CASSYSEGRTEAFF
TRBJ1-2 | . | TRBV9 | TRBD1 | TGTGCCAGCAGCGAGACGGACAGGGTTGAAGGCTACACCTTC | CASSETDRVEGYTF
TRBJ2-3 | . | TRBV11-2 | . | TGTGCCAGCAGCTTAGGCCCGGACCCCCTTTGGGATACGCAGTATTTT | CASSLGPDPLWDTQYF
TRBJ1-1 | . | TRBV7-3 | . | TGTGCCAGCAGCTTAGCAGGGAACGCTGAAGCTTTCTTT | CASSLAGNAEAFF
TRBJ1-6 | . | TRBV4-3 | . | TGCGCCAGCAGCCAAGATGATGGTTCCTATAATTCACCCCTCCACTTT | CASSQDDGSYNSPLHF